What follows describes a single T cell receptor beta chain. This record comes from a study of Tregs in tolerant kidney transplant recipients. Clones were sequenced by immunoSEQ multiplex PCR, and TCRdb holds only the in-frame ones, with some missing. The sample lists some 60,000 clones, around four fifths occurring once. The sequencing sample was made of CD4+ T cells from blood. This sequence was found in a human donor in good health.

The CDR3 DNA reads as TGTGCCAGCAGCACATCGGGGGGGCTCGACGAGCAGTACTTC. Protein sequence: CASSTSGGLDEQYF. V gene TRBV5-5 combines with J gene TRBJ2-7; 8 nucleotides agree with TRBD2. The CDR3 covers 14 residues. V dropped 4 bases and J dropped 5; count of bases not matched to a gene: 8. Per the germline V gene, CDR1 is SGHKS and CDR2 is YYEKEE (reference sequence). Based on the CDR3 plus reference TRBV5-5 and TRBJ2-7, the full variable domain is DAGVTQSPTHLIKTRGQQVTLRCSPISGHKSVSWYQQVLGQGPQFIFQYYEKEERGRGNFPDRFSARQFPNYSSELNVNALLLGDSALYLCASSTSGGLDEQYFGPGTRLTVT.